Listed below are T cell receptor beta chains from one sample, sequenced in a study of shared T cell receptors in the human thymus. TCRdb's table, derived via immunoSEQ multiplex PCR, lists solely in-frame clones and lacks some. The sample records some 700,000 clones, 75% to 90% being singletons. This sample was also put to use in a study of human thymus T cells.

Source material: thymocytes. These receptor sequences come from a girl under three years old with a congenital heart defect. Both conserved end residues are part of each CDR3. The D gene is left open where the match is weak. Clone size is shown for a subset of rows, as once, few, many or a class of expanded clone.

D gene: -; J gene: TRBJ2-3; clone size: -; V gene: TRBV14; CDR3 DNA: TGTGCCAGCAGCCTCAGGAGGCTCACAGATACGCAGTATTTT; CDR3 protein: CASSLRRLTDTQYF
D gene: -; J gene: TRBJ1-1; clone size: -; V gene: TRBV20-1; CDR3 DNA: TGCAGTGCAGGGAGCACTGAAGCTTTCTTT; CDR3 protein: CSAGSTEAFF
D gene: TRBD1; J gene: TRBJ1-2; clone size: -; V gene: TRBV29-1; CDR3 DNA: TGCAGCGTCCCGGGACAGACTAACTATGGCTACACCTTC; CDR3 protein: CSVPGQTNYGYTF
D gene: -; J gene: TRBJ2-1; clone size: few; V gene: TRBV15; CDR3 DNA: TGTGCCACCAGCAGACCTATGATGGACTACCCCAGTTTCAATGAGCAGTTCTTC; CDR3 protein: CATSRPMMDYPSFNEQFF
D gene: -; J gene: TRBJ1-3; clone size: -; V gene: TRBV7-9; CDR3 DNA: TGTGCCAGCAGAGCGGTCTCTGGAAACACCATATATTTT; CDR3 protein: CASRAVSGNTIYF
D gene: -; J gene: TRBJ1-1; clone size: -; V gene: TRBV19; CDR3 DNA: TGTGCCAGTAGTATCCCAGGGCGAATTTGGGTAAAAGCTTTCTTT; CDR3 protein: CASSIPGRIWVKAFF
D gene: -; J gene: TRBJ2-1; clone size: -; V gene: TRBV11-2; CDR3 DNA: TGTGCCAGCAGCTCCGCGCGGGGGCAAGGCAATGAGCAGTTCTTC; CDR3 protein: CASSSARGQGNEQFF
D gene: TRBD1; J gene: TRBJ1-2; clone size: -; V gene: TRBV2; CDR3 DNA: TGTGCCAGCAGCGACAGGGAGAGGGGACGTAACTATGGCTACACCTTC; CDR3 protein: CASSDRERGRNYGYTF
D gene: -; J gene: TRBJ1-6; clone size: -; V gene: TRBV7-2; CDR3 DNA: TGTGCCAGCAGGGCCGTTGGTTCACCCCTCCACTTT; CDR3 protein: CASRAVGSPLHF
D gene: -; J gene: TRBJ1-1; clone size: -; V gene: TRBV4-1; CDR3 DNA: TGCGCCAGCAGCGGCGGGGCAGACACTGAAGCTTTCTTT; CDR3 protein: CASSGGADTEAFF
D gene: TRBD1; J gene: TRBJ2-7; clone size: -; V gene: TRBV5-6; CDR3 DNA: TGTGCCAGCACTAAAGACAGGGGTCCGCGGGAGCAGTACTTC; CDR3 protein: CASTKDRGPREQYF
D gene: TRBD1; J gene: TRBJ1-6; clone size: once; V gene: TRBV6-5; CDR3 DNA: TGTGCCAGCAGTCGGGACAGCTCCTATAATTCACCCCTCCACTTT; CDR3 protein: CASSRDSSYNSPLHF
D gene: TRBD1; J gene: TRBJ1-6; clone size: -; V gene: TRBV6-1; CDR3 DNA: TGTGCCAGCAGTGACCGGACAGGGGCGGCTTTGGAGTCACCCCTCCACTTT; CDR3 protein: CASSDRTGAALESPLHF
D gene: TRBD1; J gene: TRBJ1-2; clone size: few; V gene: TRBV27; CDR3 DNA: TGTGCCACCCTATCAGGGACAGGGGACTACACCTTC; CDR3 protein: CATLSGTGDYTF
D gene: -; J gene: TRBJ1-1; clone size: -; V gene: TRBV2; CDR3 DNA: TGTGCCAGCAGTGAGGGACTCCTGAACACTGAAGCTTTCTTT; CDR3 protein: CASSEGLLNTEAFF